The 8 T cell receptor beta chains in this list originate from one sample, sequenced in a study of T cells in Graves' hyperthyroidism and ophthalmopathy. TCR beta CDR3 regions were amplified from RNA. RT-PCR in the first round (using the HTBI primer set) targeted the TCR CDR3. TCRdb redid the calling of the multiplex PCR reads with MiXCR, one entry per CDR3 protein. The table records 500,000 or so distinct CDR3 sequences, under 20% of them present only once. The source material was blood. The receptors were sampled from a woman in her late teens or twenties with Graves' ophthalmopathy.

The table lists this clonotype with a count of one. The chain is built from TRBV3-1 and TRBJ2-5; a weak D match, TRBD2 (6 bases). The CDR3 has 16 amino acids. Per the germline V gene, CDR1 is LGHDT and CDR2 is YNNKEL (reference sequence). Trimming left V 0 bases short and J 1 base short, with 12 bases between. CDR3 coding DNA: TGTGCCAGCAGCCAAGATCCGAGGGACTTCCAAGAGACCCAGTACTTC. This translates into CASSQDPRDFQETQYF.

This chain joins TRBV28 and TRBJ1-6; D not resolved. The V end lost 2 bases, the J end lost 14 bases, and 10 bases lay between the germline ends. Germline V gene sequence: CDR1 MDHEN, CDR2 SYDVKM. The CDR3 has 12 residues. The CDR3 DNA reads as TGTGCCAGCAGTTTAGGGCGGTCGGCCCTCCACTTT. Translated: CASSLGRSALHF.

The gene calls are TRBV9 and TRBJ2-3, with TRBD2 matching 9 bases. CDR1 is SGDLS and CDR2 is YYNGEE in the germline V gene. The CDR3 has 17 residues. The V and J ends lost 0 bases and 5 bases, in that order; junction bases with no gene match: 10. CDR3 residues: CASSVDSSGNDLDTQYF. The CDR3 DNA is TGTGCCAGCAGCGTAGACTCTAGCGGGAATGATCTAGATACGCAGTATTTT.

In this sample, this clonotype turned up a few times. The chain has TRBV28 and TRBJ1-5, with 8 positions matching TRBD1. CDR3 length: 14 amino acids. V dropped 5 bases and J dropped 5; count of bases not matched to a gene: 5. Germline values: CDR1 MDHEN, CDR2 SYDVKM. The CDR3 nucleotides read TGTGCCAGCAGTGACAGGGGAGGGCATCAGCCCCAGCATTTT. Residues: CASSDRGGHQPQHF.

This clonotype was detected many times. The chain employs TRBV11-2 and TRBJ2-2; perhaps TRBD2 as D (5 bases). Trimming stripped 2 bases from V and 3 bases from J, with 10 bases between. The germline gives CDR1 SGHAT, CDR2 FQNNGV. CDR3 length: 15 amino acids. CDR3 coding DNA: TGTGCCAGCAGCTTATTGAGGGCAGACACCGGGGAGCTGTTTTTT. Translated: CASSLLRADTGELFF.

This clonotype was observed a handful of times. V and J are TRBV7-9 and TRBJ1-1; D gene ambiguous. The germline V gene encodes CDR1 SEHNR and CDR2 FQNEAQ (reference sequence). This CDR3 comprises 13 residues. The germline V and J ends were trimmed by 5 bases and 3 bases, with 10 bases remaining between them. The CDR3 loop is CASSAGWDTEAFF. The DNA of the CDR3 is TGTGCCAGCAGCGCCGGGTGGGACACTGAAGCTTTCTTT.

This chain uses TRBV19 with TRBJ2-2; 12 bases match TRBD2. J gave up 4 bases and V 7 bases, and 13 bases lay outside the gene matches. This CDR3 is built from 18 residues. CDR1 is LNHDA, CDR2 SQIVND, per germline (reference sequence). Written as DNA, the CDR3 is TGTGCCAGTACCCCCTCCCTGACTAGCGGGGGCCGCACCGGGGAGCTGTTTTTT. Translation gives CASTPSLTSGGRTGELFF.

For this clonotype: This sequence may be a read error, since a much larger clone differs from it by one base. This sequence joins TRBV18 and TRBJ1-2; D not resolved. Looked up from germline, CDR1 is KGHSH and CDR2 is LQKENI. The CDR3 consists of 14 residues. V was pared by 3 bases and J by 5 bases, with 13 bases between. As DNA, the CDR3 is TGTGCCAGCTCACCTCAACAGATTGATTATGGCTACACCTTC. This gives the protein CASSPQQIDYGYTF. The entire variable domain, with the rest obtained from reference TRBV18 and TRBJ1-2, is as follows: NAGVMQNPRHLVRRRGQEARLRCSPMKGHSHVYWYRQLPEEGLKFMVYLQKENIIDESGMPKERFSAEFPKEGPSILRIQQVVRGDSAAYFCASSPQQIDYGYTFGSGTRLTVV.